The present T cell receptor (beta chain) was sequenced within a study of CD8+CD57+ T cells in acquired aplastic anemia. Study overall: Quantities of DNA derived from sorted CD4+ and CD8+ cells averaged roughly 3 ug. General study results and limits: Levels of CD8+ Simpson's diversity were not significantly distinct in patients versus controls. Researchers report that 25 to 35 CD8+ CDR3 sequences appeared in both patients and controls.

Germline V CDR1 and CDR2: MRHNA, SNTAGT. The CDR3 is 15 residues long. J was trimmed by 5 bases and V by 2 bases; bases with no gene match: 6. This clonotype was picked up many times. Its antigen is unidentified. The use of genomic DNA as template underpinned the TCR beta VDJ and CDR3 profiling. TCRdb called the reads again in MiXCR, with one record for every CDR3 protein. The data hold around 170,000 distinct CDR3 sequences, with around half observed a single time. Individuals selected for sequencing had exhibited CD8+CD57+ cell expansion on flow cytometry. Sequenced sample: sorted CD4+, CD8+, or CD8+CD57+ T cells (not recorded which) from PBMCs. The chain combines TRBV6-4 with TRBJ2-3, with 8 bases identical to TRBD1. The receptor's source is a human donor with aplastic anemia. CDR3 loop: CASSDGGTGRDTQYF. The CDR3 DNA reads as TGTGCCAGCAGTGACGGTGGGACAGGAAGAGATACGCAGTATTTT.